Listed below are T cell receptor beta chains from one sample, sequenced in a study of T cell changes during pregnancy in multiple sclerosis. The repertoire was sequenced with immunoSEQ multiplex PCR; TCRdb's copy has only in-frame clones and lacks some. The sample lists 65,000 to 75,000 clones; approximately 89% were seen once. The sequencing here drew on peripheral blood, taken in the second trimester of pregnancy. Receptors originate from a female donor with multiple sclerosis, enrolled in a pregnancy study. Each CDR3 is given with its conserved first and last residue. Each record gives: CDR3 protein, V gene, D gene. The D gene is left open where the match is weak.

CASRKLPGGTEAFF	TRBV7-6	-
CASSPSTGWLSGNTIYF	TRBV18	TRBD1
CASSYPMGTANYGYTF	TRBV6-6	-
CASSTFPEGSSYEQYF	TRBV5-5	-
CASSIWREGGTGELFF	TRBV19	TRBD2
CASSIWAGGTYEQYF	TRBV19	TRBD1
CASSPGVSGETQYF	TRBV7-9	-
CASGLEWTTGFSTDTQYF	TRBV12-5	-
CASAPPRYEQYF	TRBV28	-
CATRGRGAKSFNEQFF	TRBV6-6	TRBD2
CASSLTGALGSPLHF	TRBV7-3	TRBD1
CASSQDPQGMETQYF	TRBV4-3	-
CASSLYRQGTNEKLFF	TRBV27	TRBD1
CASSGSSGRAYEQYF	TRBV5-4	TRBD2
CASSLGTSAHNEQFF	TRBV7-3	TRBD2
CASSETGYSAEKLFF	TRBV7-2	TRBD1
CASSQGGLAGPIGEQFF	TRBV4-2	TRBD2
CASSLSSWGGLNQETQYF	TRBV27	-
CASSEAQWVAGLYEQYF	TRBV6-1	TRBD2
CSAESGLAGGSSYNEQFF	TRBV29-1	TRBD2
CASSPLLSGNTIYF	TRBV5-8	-
CASSHSTGYEQYF	TRBV5-1	-
CASRNTGVGGYTF	TRBV9	TRBD1
CASSSEWTEAFF	TRBV5-4	-
CASSLRGNTEAFF	TRBV7-6	-
CASSWGTAYEQYF	TRBV27	-
CASSTRTGPYEQYF	TRBV19	TRBD1
CASSGIQGAAYEQYF	TRBV19	TRBD1
CATGTATYEQYF	TRBV10-3	TRBD1
CASSRQGLGTDTQYF	TRBV6-1	TRBD1
CASSLRPGNEQFF	TRBV5-6	-
CASSPRDRGRNQPQHF	TRBV19	TRBD1
CASSQEAGGSYEQYF	TRBV14	TRBD1
CASSYSREQYF	TRBV6-6	-
CASSRQGRNTEAFF	TRBV13	TRBD1
CASSPNDPGGETQYF	TRBV6-5	-
CASSVGRGSGNTIYF	TRBV19	-
CASSLPGTDTQYF	TRBV11-1	-
CASSLQGAGSEAFF	TRBV5-1	-
CASSQGSGVHLDTQYF	TRBV7-9	TRBD2
CASSLQGGDNEQFF	TRBV6-1	TRBD1
CASSLLSAEAFF	TRBV11-2	-
CASSPTGSEAFF	TRBV27	TRBD1
CASSLAGGGAYEQYF	TRBV7-2	TRBD2
CASSPPGQAETQYF	TRBV18	TRBD1
CAWSVARRQGAFRLMNTEAFF	TRBV30	TRBD1
CASSIKFTGLYSNQPQHF	TRBV2	-
CASSFDGAYEQYF	TRBV5-1	-
CASAGLAGASNSPLHF	TRBV4-3	-
CASSYFNRGNTEAFF	TRBV6-5	TRBD1
CASSQVSRRGGLETQYF	TRBV4-2	TRBD2
CASSDMTGGAHNEQFF	TRBV4-3	TRBD1
CASRPKLRLEGHSGNTIYF	TRBV7-9	-
CASSISGLADYKNIQYF	TRBV19	TRBD2
CASTRANYGYTF	TRBV28	-
CAGTGGVYGSYGYTF	TRBV2	TRBD1
CASSVAWSGGLAGLYQDTQYF	TRBV9	TRBD2
CSVFGTALEKLFF	TRBV29-1	TRBD1
CASSRDRDYEKLFF	TRBV7-8	TRBD1